The rows below give T cell receptor beta chains drawn from one sample of a study of T cell responses to AZD1222 COVID-19 vaccine. Method: immunoSEQ multiplex PCR; TCRdb's copy keeps in-frame clones and lacks some. The data hold roughly 250,000 clones, with over 90% observed a single time. Sequenced here: peripheral blood, sampled on day 0 of AZD1222 vaccination. These receptors all stem from an adult in good health. The conserved cysteine and the conserved F or W are not part of the CDR3 here.

V	J	CDR3
TRBV30	TRBJ1-2	AWTTQPAGLGYGYT
TRBV28	TRBJ1-5	ASSSKGWFLAPQH
TRBV11-2	TRBJ2-7	ASSLAGREQY
TRBV3-1/TRBV3-2	TRBJ2-5	ASSQEPSGRETQY
TRBV28	TRBJ1-3	ASHRYGNTIY
TRBV2	TRBJ2-3	ASSRLAGAPSTDTQY
TRBV7-8	TRBJ1-1	ASTITGTGPLNTEAF
TRBV3-1/TRBV3-2	TRBJ2-2	ASKSGKASYTGELF
TRBV5-1	TRBJ1-3	ASSLTGDSGNTIY
TRBV4-2	TRBJ2-5	ASSQGTLQETQY
TRBV3-1/TRBV3-2	TRBJ2-7	ASSQEPGAYEQY
TRBV12-3/TRBV12-4	TRBJ2-2	ASSLAITGELF
TRBV10-3	TRBJ2-7	AISGREPVGEQY
TRBV4-2	TRBJ2-1	ASSPDYTYNEQF
TRBV6-5	TRBJ1-2	ASSPGGGGYT
TRBV20-1	TRBJ2-1	SASGDQRGNEQF
TRBV10-3	TRBJ2-5	AISRSGPETQY
TRBV27	TRBJ1-1	ASRKGQNTEAF
TRBV11-2	TRBJ2-1	ASTSVGSPSSYNEQF
TRBV29-1	TRBJ2-7	SVLLADKYEQY
TRBV4-3	TRBJ2-6	ASSQVWTSGANVLT
TRBV24-1	TRBJ1-1	ATSDFTNTEAF
TRBV6-5	TRBJ2-1	ASRPDFTRNEQF
TRBV25-1	TRBJ1-5	ASSGQGEVDQPQH
TRBV5-1	TRBJ1-1	ASSLSSNTEAF
TRBV19	TRBJ1-1	ASRDRANTEAF
TRBV5-1	TRBJ2-1	ASSSVSGVYEQF